The clone carrying this TCR beta chain was counted between two and nine times. The data are from a study of blood T cell repertoires in COVID-19. In the authors' workflow: Counts of nucleated cells, estimated from reference gene primer amplification, were obtained. Method: immunoSEQ multiplex PCR; TCRdb's copy keeps in-frame clones and lacks some. The V and J calls and clone size come from that table; D and trimming were worked out from the DNA. Among 150,000 to 200,000 clones listed, approximately 88% were seen once. J was trimmed by 3 bases and V by 6 bases; bases with no gene match: 5. The CDR3 loop spans 13 amino acids. From germline, CDR1 is LNHDA and CDR2 SQIVND (reference sequence).

The chain couples TRBV19 to TRBJ2-7; TRBD2 agrees at 7 bases. What was sequenced was peripheral blood. This receptor was identified in a man in his sixties with acute or convalescent COVID-19. The CDR3: CASSPGGYYEQYF. CDR3 coding DNA: TGTGCCAGTAGCCCCGGGGGGTACTACGAGCAGTACTTC.